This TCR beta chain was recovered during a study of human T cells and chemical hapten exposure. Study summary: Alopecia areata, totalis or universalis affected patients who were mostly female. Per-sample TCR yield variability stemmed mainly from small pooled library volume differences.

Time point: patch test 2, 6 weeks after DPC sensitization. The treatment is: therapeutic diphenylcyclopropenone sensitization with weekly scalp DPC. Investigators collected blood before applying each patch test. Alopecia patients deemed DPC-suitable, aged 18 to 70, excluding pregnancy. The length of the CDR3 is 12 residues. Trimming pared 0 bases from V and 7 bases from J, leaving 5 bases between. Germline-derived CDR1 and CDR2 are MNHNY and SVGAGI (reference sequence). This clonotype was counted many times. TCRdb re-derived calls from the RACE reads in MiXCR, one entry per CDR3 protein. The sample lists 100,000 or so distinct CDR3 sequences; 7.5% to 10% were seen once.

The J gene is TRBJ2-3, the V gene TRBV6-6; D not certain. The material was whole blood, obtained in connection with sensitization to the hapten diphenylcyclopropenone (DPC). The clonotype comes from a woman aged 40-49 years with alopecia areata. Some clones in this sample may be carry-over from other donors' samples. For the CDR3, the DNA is TGTGCCAGCAGTTACTCGATATATACGCAGTATTTT. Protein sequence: CASSYSIYTQYF.